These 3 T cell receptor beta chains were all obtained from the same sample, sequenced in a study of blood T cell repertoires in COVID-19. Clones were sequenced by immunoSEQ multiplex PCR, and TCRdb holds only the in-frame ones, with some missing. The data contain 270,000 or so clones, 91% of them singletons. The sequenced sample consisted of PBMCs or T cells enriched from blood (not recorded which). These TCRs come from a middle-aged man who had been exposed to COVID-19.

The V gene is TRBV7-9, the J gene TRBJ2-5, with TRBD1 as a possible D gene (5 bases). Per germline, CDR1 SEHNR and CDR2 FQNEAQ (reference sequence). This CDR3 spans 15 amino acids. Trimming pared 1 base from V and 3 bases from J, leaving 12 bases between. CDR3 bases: TGTGCCAGCAGCTTAGAGTCAGGGCTGAAAGAGACCCAGTACTTC. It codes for CASSLESGLKETQYF. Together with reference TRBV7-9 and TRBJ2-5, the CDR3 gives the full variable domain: DTGVSQNPRHKITKRGQNVTFRCDPISEHNRLYWYRQTLGQGPEFLTYFQNEAQLEKSRLLSDRFSAERPKGSFSTLEIQRTEQGDSAMYLCASSLESGLKETQYFGPGTRLLVL.

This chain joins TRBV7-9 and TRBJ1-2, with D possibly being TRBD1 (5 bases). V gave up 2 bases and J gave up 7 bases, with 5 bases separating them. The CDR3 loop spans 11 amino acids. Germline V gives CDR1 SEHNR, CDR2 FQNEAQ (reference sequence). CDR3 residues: CASSLQGGYTF. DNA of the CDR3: TGTGCCAGCAGCTTACAGGGTGGCTACACCTTC.

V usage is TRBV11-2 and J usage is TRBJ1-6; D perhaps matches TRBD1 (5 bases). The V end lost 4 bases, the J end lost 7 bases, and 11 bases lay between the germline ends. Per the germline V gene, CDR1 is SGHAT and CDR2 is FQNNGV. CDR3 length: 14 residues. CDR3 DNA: TGTGCCAGCAGCTCAGGGATCGGGAATTCACCCCTCCACTTT. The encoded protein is CASSSGIGNSPLHF.